The T cell receptor beta chain described here comes from a study of blood T cell repertoires in COVID-19. Germline CDR1 and CDR2: MNHEY and SVGAGI. CDR3 length: 16 amino acids. With 0 bases removed from V and 2 bases from J, the gap between germline ends came to 12 bases. This clone was counted once. The method was immunoSEQ multiplex PCR; TCRdb's version includes in-frame clones alone and lacks a portion of them. Of approximately 99,000 clones in the sample, around 79% are singletons; the top ten hold 15% to 20%. The sequencing input was peripheral blood. The rearrangement joins TRBV6-5 to TRBJ2-3, with D tentatively TRBD2 (6 bases). This sequence was found in a woman over 75 with active or convalescent COVID-19. DNA of the CDR3: TGTGCCAGCAGTTACTCCGGGAGTGGGTTCACAGATACGCAGTATTTT. Translating gives CASSYSGSGFTDTQYF.